This is a list of T cell receptor beta chains from one sample in a study of blood T cell repertoires in COVID-19. Sequenced by immunoSEQ multiplex PCR; TCRdb stores in-frame clones only, minus some. The sample consists of about 48,000 clones, around 80% of them appearing once. Sequenced input: peripheral blood. Receptors originate from a man between 70 and 80 years old with acute or convalescent COVID-19. The CDR3 runs from the conserved cysteine through the conserved F or W. A D gene is named only where the DNA matches it firmly. Size tells how often a clone was seen (once, few, many) or the class of an expanded clone, and some rows leave it out.

TRBJ2-2,NA,TRBV6-6,NA,TGTGCCAGCTTTCGACAGGCGAACACCGGGGAGCTGTTTTTT,CASFRQANTGELFF
TRBJ1-2,NA,TRBV11-2,NA,TGTGCCAGCAGCCCCTCGTCACAGGCCTTCAACTATGGCTACACCTTC,CASSPSSQAFNYGYTF
TRBJ2-7,few,TRBV5-5,NA,TGTGCCAGCAGCCCGCTAGGGGATCTCTCCTACGAGCAGTACTTC,CASSPLGDLSYEQYF
TRBJ2-5,NA,TRBV27,TRBD2,TGTGCCAGCAGTTTTTGGCGGGAGTCAGAGACCCAGTACTTC,CASSFWRESETQYF
TRBJ1-5,NA,TRBV7-9,TRBD1,TGTGCCAGCAGCTCGACAGGGAGTAGGCAGCCCCAGCATTTT,CASSSTGSRQPQHF
TRBJ2-7,NA,TRBV6-2/TRBV6-3,TRBD1,TGTGCCAGCAGTTCACGCCAACGACAGGGCTCCTACGAGCAGTACTTC,CASSSRQRQGSYEQYF
TRBJ2-7,NA,TRBV27,TRBD1,TGTGCCAGCAGTCATCGGGACAGGGGCTACGAGCAGTACTTC,CASSHRDRGYEQYF
TRBJ2-1,few,TRBV19,TRBD2,TGTGCCAGTAAAATAGCGGGAATTTGGAATGAGCAGTTCTTC,CASKIAGIWNEQFF
TRBJ2-3,NA,TRBV27,NA,TGTGCCACTACAGGGTCTCTCACAGATACGCAGTATTTT,CATTGSLTDTQYF
TRBJ2-1,NA,TRBV6-2/TRBV6-3,TRBD2,TGTGCCAGCAGTTTGGGTGGTGCGGAGGCGGGGGGGGAGCAGTTCTTC,CASSLGGAEAGGEQFF
TRBJ2-5,NA,TRBV3-1/TRBV3-2,NA,TGTGCCAGCAGTCGCCCGAGGGAGACCCAGTACTTC,CASSRPRETQYF
TRBJ1-2,NA,TRBV10-2,NA,TGCGCCAGCAGTGAGAGGGGCTTTAACTATGGCTACACCTTC,CASSERGFNYGYTF
TRBJ1-1,NA,TRBV30,TRBD1,TGTGCCTGGAGTCGGACAGGGAACACTGAAGCTTTCTTT,CAWSRTGNTEAFF
TRBJ2-5,NA,TRBV5-1,NA,TGCGCCAGCAGTCTGCAGGGTCAAGAGACCCAGTACTTC,CASSLQGQETQYF
TRBJ1-1,NA,TRBV6-5,NA,TGTGCCAGCAGTTCCGACAGGAACACTGAAGCTTTCTTT,CASSSDRNTEAFF
TRBJ1-4,NA,TRBV5-1,NA,TGCGCCAGCAGCCGGGACGGGGGGTTACGAGAAAAACTGTTTTTT,CASSRDGGLREKLFF
TRBJ1-6,NA,TRBV20-1,TRBD1,TGCAGTGCTAGTCTCGGCAGGGACAGATCACCCCTCCACTTT,CSASLGRDRSPLHF
TRBJ1-5,NA,TRBV2,NA,TGTGCCAGCAGTGAAGAGGGGAATCAGCCCCAGCATTTT,CASSEEGNQPQHF
TRBJ1-4,NA,TRBV18,TRBD1,TGTGCCAGCTCACCCGATACAGGGGCGTTCGGAAAACTGTTTTTT,CASSPDTGAFGKLFF
TRBJ2-5,NA,TRBV3-1/TRBV3-2,TRBD2,TGTGCCAGCAGCCACCTAGCGGGGGGGCCGATAGGATCGAGAGAGACCCAGTACTTC,CASSHLAGGPIGSRETQYF
TRBJ1-1,NA,TRBV7-9,NA,TGTGCCAGCAGCGCCCCGGGTGAAGCTTTCTTT,CASSAPGEAFF
TRBJ2-1,NA,TRBV6-2/TRBV6-3,NA,TGTGCCAGCAGTAGTGACAGTAATAAGCAGTTCTTC,CASSSDSNKQFF
TRBJ1-4,NA,TRBV5-5,NA,TGTGCCAGCAGCCCCGGGTTAACTAATGAAAAACTGTTTTTT,CASSPGLTNEKLFF
TRBJ1-2,NA,TRBV9,TRBD1,TGTGCCAGCAGCGTAGACGGGACAGGGGGCACCGGCGATGGCTACACCTTC,CASSVDGTGGTGDGYTF
TRBJ1-2,few,TRBV7-9,NA,TGTGCCAGCAGTTCAGGGGCTCTTGGCTACACCTTC,CASSSGALGYTF
TRBJ1-2,NA,TRBV28,NA,TGTGCCAGCCGGGGTGAGAACTATGGCTACACCTTC,CASRGENYGYTF
TRBJ2-1,few,TRBV5-4,NA,TGTGCCAGCAGCTTGGATCGGAATGAGCAGTTCTTC,CASSLDRNEQFF
TRBJ1-2,NA,TRBV19,NA,TGTGCCAGTAAGCTAACAGGGTCGGTAAACTATGGCTACACCTTC,CASKLTGSVNYGYTF
TRBJ1-5,NA,TRBV30,TRBD1,TGTGCCTGGAACCGGGACAGAACACAGCCCCAGCATTTT,CAWNRDRTQPQHF
TRBJ2-5,NA,TRBV19,TRBD2,TGTGCCAGTAGTACCCTAGCGGGGGGTCAAGAGACCCAGTACTTC,CASSTLAGGQETQYF
TRBJ1-4,NA,TRBV7-2,NA,TGTGCCAGCCAGGATGGCTACGAAAAACTGTTTTTT,CASQDGYEKLFF
TRBJ1-2,NA,TRBV7-2,NA,TGTGCCAGCAGCTTTGAGGCGCCGGATGGCTACACCTTC,CASSFEAPDGYTF
TRBJ1-5,NA,TRBV4-3,NA,TGCGCCAGCAGCCAAGACCTCCTTTACAATCAGCCCCAGCATTTT,CASSQDLLYNQPQHF
TRBJ2-2,NA,TRBV21-1,NA,TGTGCCAGCCCTCCCCCGAGACAGGGGGTGGGTAATAACACCGGGGAGCTGTTTTTT,CASPPPRQGVGNNTGELFF
TRBJ1-1,NA,TRBV7-9,TRBD1,TGTGCCAGCAGCCCGAGGACAGGGGAGGATTCAGGCACTGAAGCTTTCTTT,CASSPRTGEDSGTEAFF